This T cell receptor (beta chain) was documented in a study of blood T cells in healthy people across ages. In its sample, this clonotype was seen a few times. Its antigen is not identified. The CDR3 is made up of 14 amino acids. Trimming left V 0 bases short and J 5 bases short, with 9 bases between. The germline CDR1 and CDR2 sequences are SGDLS and YYNGEE. Alongside a J-beta primer mix, a sample-barcoded 5' primer served in a second PCR lasting about 7 to 11 cycles. Every cDNA molecule carried a tag from a template-switch adaptor bearing 12 random nucleotides. TCRdb called the 5' RACE reads again in MiXCR, with one record for every CDR3 protein. Among fewer than 800,000 distinct CDR3 sequences listed, around 21% were seen once. It was around 9 milliliters of peripheral blood that were drawn from each donor. Study-wide results and caveats: With age, beta diversity per million T cells declined roughly linearly, significantly by 35 to 40. Estimates drawn from one million T cells were deemed to understate diversity.

The sample was blood. This chain joins TRBV9 and TRBJ2-1; D not certain. This sequence originates from a man between 65 and 85 years old in good health. As DNA, the CDR3 is TGTGCCAGCAGCGTAGTTGTTTCCCACAATGAGCAGTTCTTC. Protein: CASSVVVSHNEQFF.